This T cell receptor beta chain is drawn from a study of blood T cell repertoires in COVID-19. Study-level background: Both acute and convalescent COVID-19 samples were obtained from the United States, Italy and Spain. Sources were T cells, B-cell-depleted T cells, or PBMCs; the material itself was cDNA or gDNA.

As processed by the authors: Using reference gene primer amplification, nucleated cell counts were estimated. Assay used: immunoSEQ multiplex PCR; TCRdb lists only in-frame clones, some missing. V and J calls plus clone size are reproduced from that table; the DNA served to infer D and trimming. The sample holds nearly 250,000 clones, more than 75% seen once. The trim removed 4 bases at V and 2 bases at J, leaving 7 bases unmatched. The germline gives CDR1 MNHEY, CDR2 SMNVEV (reference sequence). The length of the CDR3 is 15 residues. The sequence was obtained from an older woman who had recovered from COVID-19. The source material was peripheral blood. The rearrangement uses TRBV27 and TRBJ2-5; 7 bases match TRBD2. The CDR3 loop is CASSWSAGKQETQYF. In DNA, the CDR3 is TGTGCCAGCAGTTGGTCAGCGGGGAAACAAGAGACCCAGTACTTC.